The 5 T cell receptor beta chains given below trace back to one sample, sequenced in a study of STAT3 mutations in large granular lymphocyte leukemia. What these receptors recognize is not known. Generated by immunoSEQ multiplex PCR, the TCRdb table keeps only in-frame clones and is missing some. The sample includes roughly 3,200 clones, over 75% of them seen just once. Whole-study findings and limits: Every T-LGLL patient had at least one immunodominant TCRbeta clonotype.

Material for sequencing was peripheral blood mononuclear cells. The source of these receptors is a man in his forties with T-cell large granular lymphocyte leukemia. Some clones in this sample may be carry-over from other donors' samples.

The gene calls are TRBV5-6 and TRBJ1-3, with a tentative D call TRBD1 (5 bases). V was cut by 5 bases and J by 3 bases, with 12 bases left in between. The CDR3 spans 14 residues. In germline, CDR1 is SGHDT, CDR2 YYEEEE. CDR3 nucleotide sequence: TGTGCCAGCAGTGTGGGGGGAAGTGGAAACACCATATATTTT. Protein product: CASSVGGSGNTIYF.

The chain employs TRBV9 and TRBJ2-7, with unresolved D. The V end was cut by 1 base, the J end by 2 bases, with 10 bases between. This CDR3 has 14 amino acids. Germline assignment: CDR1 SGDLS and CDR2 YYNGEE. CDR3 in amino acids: CASSVSDGPYEQYF. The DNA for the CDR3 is TGTGCCAGCAGCGTATCGGATGGCCCCTACGAGCAGTACTTC.

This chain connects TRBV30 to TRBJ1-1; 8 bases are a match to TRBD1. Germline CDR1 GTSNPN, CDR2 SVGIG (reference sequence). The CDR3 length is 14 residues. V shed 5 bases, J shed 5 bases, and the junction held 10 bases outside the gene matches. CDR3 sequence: CAWATGTGETEAFF. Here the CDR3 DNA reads TGTGCCTGGGCAACCGGGACAGGAGAAACTGAAGCTTTCTTT.

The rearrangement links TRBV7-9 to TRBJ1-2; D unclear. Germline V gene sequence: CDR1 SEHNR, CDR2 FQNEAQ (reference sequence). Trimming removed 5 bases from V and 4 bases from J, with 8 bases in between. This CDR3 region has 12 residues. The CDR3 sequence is CASSLTGYGYTF. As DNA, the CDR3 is TGTGCCAGCAGCCTGACGGGCTATGGCTACACCTTC.

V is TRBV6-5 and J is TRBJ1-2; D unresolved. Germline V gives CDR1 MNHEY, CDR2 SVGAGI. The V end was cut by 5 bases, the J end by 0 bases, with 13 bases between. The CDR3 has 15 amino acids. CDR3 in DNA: TGTGCCAGCAGTCCGCTTTGGGGAGCTAACTATGGCTACACCTTC. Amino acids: CASSPLWGANYGYTF.